Detailed here is one T cell receptor beta chain. As yet, its antigen is unknown. The data derive from a study of T cells in pancreatic ductal adenocarcinoma. Study-wide results and limits: Enrichment of CD45RO+ effector over naive T cells in tumors may bias clonality. Compared with tumor, blood showed more total productive templates and around 8-fold more clonotypes. The resected cohort was biased toward the minority with early-stage disease.

Generated by immunoSEQ multiplex PCR, the TCRdb table keeps only in-frame clones and is missing some. In the table there are roughly 100,000 clones, 90% to 95% of which are singletons. No neoadjuvant therapy was given to the selected pancreatic ductal adenocarcinoma patients before their surgery. Sequencing was done on a sample of PBMCs. The origin of this receptor is a human donor with pancreatic ductal adenocarcinoma.

CDR3 sequence reads: CASSTRDKIYEQYF. Written as DNA, the CDR3 is TGTGCCAGTAGTACCCGGGACAAGATCTACGAGCAGTACTTC. The chain recombines TRBV19 with TRBJ2-7; possible D gene TRBD1, 6 bases. Germline V gene lookup returns CDR1 LNHDA and CDR2 SQIVND (reference sequence). The CDR3 has 14 residues. V lost 4 bases and J lost 3, with 13 bases in between.